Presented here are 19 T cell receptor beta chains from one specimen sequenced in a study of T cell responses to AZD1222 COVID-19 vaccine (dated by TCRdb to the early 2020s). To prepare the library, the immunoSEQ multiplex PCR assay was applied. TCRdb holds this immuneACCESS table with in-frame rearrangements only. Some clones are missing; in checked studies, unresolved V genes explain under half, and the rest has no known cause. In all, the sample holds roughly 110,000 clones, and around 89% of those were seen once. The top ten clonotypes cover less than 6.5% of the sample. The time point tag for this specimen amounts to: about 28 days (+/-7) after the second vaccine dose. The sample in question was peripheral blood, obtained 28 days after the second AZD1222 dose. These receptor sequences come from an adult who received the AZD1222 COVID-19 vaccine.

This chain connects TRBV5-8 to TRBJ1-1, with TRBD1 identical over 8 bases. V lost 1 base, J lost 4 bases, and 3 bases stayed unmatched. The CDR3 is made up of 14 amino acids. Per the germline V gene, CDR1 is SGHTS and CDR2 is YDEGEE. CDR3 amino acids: CASSLIQGATEAFF. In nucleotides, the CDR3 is TGTGCCAGCAGCTTGATTCAGGGGGCCACTGAAGCTTTCTTT.

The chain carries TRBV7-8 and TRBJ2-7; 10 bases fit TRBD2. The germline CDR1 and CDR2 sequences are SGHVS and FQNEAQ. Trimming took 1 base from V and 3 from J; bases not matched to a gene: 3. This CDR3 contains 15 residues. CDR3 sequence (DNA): TGTGCCAGCAGCTTAGATCCTAGCGGGGGCTACGAGCAGTACTTC. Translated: CASSLDPSGGYEQYF.

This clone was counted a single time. Here the CDR3 reads CASSSGQGLDEQYF. The CDR3 DNA follows: TGTGCCAGCAGCTCCGGACAGGGACTGGACGAGCAGTACTTC. The chain joins TRBV7-9 to TRBJ2-7, with TRBD1 identical over 8 bases. The junction had 7 bases not matched to a gene; V was cut back by 4 bases and J by 5 bases. The germline CDR1 and CDR2 sequences are SEHNR and FQNEAQ (reference sequence). The CDR3 runs 14 residues. The variable domain in full, with the rest retrieved from reference TRBV7-9 and TRBJ2-7, is DTGVSQNPRHKITKRGQNVTFRCDPISEHNRLYWYRQTLGQGPEFLTYFQNEAQLEKSRLLSDRFSAERPKGSFSTLEIQRTEQGDSAMYLCASSSGQGLDEQYFGPGTRLTVT.

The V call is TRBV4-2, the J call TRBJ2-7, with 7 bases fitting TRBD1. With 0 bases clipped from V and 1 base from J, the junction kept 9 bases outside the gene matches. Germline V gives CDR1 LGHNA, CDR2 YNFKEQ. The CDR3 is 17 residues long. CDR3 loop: CASSQDLARGFSYEQYF. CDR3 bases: TGTGCCAGCAGCCAAGATCTCGCCAGGGGGTTTTCCTACGAGCAGTACTTC.

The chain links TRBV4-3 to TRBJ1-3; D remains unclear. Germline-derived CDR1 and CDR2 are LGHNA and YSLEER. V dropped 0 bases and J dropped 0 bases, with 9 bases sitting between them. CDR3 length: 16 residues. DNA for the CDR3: TGCGCCAGCAGCCAAGAAGGCGGGGACTCTGGAAACACCATATATTTT. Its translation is CASSQEGGDSGNTIYF.

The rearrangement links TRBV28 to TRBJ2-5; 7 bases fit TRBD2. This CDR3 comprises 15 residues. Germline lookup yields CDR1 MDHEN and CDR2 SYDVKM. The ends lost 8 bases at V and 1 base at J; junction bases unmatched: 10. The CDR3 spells CASSSGANLQETQYF. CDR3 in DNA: TGTGCCAGCTCGAGCGGGGCGAATCTCCAAGAGACCCAGTACTTC.

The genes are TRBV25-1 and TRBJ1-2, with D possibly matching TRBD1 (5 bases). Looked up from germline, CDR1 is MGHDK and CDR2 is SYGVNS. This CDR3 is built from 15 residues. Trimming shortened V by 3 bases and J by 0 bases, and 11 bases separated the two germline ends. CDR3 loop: CASSDVQGANYGYTF. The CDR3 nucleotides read TGTGCCAGCAGTGACGTGCAGGGTGCTAACTATGGCTACACCTTC.

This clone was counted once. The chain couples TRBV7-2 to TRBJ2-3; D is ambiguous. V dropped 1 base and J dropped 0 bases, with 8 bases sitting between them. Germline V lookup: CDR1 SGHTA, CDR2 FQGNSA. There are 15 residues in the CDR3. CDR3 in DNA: TGTGCCAGCAGCTTAGTGGGTCAGAGCACAGATACGCAGTATTTT. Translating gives CASSLVGQSTDTQYF.

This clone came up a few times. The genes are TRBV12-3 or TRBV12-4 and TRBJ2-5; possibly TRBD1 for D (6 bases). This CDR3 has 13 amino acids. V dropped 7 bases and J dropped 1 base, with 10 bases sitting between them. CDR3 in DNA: TGTGCCAGCAAACGGGACACCCAAGAGACCCAGTACTTC. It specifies CASKRDTQETQYF.

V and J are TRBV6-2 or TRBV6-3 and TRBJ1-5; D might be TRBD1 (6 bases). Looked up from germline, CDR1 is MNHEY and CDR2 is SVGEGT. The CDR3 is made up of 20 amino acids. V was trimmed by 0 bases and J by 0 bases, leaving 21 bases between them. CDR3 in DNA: TGTGCCAGCAGTTACTCCCAAGCGACAGGTAGAGCATATAGCAATCAGCCCCAGCATTTT. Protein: CASSYSQATGRAYSNQPQHF.

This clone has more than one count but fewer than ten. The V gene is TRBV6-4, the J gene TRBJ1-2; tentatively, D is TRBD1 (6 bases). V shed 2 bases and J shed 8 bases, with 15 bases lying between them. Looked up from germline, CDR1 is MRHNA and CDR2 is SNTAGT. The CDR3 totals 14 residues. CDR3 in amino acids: CASSDAGGAGGYTF. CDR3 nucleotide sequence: TGTGCCAGCAGTGACGCCGGGGGCGCCGGGGGCTACACCTTC.

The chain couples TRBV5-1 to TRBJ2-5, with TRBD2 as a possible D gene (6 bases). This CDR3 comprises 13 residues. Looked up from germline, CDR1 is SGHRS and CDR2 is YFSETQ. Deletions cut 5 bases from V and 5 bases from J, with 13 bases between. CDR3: CASSGRGGETQYF. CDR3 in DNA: TGCGCCAGCAGTGGAAGGGGAGGCGAGACCCAGTACTTC.

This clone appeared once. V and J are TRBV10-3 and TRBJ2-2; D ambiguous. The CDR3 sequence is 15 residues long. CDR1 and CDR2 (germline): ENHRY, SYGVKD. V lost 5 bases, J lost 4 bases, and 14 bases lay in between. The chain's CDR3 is CAISRAVESTGELFF. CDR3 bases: TGTGCCATCAGTCGGGCGGTCGAAAGCACCGGGGAGCTGTTTTTT.

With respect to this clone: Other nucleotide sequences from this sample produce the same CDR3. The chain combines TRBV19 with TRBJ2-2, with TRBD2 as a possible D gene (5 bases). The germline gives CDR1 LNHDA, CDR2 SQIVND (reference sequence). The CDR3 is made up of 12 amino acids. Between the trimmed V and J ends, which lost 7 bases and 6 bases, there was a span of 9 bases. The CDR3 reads CASTVSAGELFF. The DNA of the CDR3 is TGTGCCAGTACCGTTAGCGCCGGGGAGCTGTTTTTT.

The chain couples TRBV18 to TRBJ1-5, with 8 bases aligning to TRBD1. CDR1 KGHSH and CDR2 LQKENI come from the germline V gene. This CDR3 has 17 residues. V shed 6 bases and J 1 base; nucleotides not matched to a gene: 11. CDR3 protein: CASSPAGAGGSNQPQHF. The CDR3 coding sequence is TGTGCCAGCTCTCCCGCGGGGGCAGGGGGCAGCAATCAGCCCCAGCATTTT.

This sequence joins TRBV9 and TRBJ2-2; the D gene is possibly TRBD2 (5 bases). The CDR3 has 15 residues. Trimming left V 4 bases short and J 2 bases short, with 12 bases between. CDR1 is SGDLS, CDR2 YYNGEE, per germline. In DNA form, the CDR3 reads TGTGCCAGCAGCCCTACCCGGGGTAACACCGGGGAGCTGTTTTTT. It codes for CASSPTRGNTGELFF.

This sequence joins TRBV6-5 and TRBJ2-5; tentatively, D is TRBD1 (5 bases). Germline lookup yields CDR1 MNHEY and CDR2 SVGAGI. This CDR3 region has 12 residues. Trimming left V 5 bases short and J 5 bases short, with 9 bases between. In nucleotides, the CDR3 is TGTGCCAGCAGTCTCAGGGCCGAGACCCAGTACTTC. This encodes CASSLRAETQYF.

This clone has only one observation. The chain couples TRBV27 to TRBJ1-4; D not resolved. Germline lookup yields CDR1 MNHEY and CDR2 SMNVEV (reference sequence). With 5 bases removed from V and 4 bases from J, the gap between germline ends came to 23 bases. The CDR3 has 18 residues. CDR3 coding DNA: TGTGCCAGCAGTCCTCATCTCGGCGTGGACCCAGATAATGAAAAACTGTTTTTT. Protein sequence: CASSPHLGVDPDNEKLFF.

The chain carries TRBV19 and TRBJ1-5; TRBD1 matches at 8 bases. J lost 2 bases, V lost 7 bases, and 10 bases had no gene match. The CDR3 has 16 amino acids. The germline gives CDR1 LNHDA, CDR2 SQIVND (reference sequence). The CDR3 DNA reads TGTGCCAGTATCCCCGGACAGGGAAGGGGCAATCAGCCCCAGCATTTT. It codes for CASIPGQGRGNQPQHF. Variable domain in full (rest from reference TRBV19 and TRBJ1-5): DGGITQSPKYLFRKEGQNVTLSCEQNLNHDAMYWYRQDPGQGLRLIYYSQIVNDFQKGDIAEGYSVSREKKESFPLTVTSAQKNPTAFYLCASIPGQGRGNQPQHFGDGTRLSIL.